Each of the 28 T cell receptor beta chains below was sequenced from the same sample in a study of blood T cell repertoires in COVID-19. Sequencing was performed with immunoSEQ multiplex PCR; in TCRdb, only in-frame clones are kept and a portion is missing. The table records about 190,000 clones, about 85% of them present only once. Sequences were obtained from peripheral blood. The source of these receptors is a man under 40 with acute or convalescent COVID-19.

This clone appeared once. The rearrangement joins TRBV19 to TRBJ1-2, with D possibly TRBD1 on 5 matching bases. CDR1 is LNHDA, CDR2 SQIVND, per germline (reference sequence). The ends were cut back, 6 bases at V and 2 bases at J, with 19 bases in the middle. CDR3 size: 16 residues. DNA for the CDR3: TGTGCCAGTAGCCCAGGACCCGACAGAGCCAACTATGGCTACACCTTC. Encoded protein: CASSPGPDRANYGYTF.

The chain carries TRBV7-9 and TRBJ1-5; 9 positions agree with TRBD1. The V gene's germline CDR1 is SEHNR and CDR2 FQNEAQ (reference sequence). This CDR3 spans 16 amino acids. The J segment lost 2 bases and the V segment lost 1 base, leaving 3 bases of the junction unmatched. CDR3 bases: TGTGCCAGCAGCTTAGGGGGACAGGGTCGCAATCAGCCCCAGCATTTT. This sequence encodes CASSLGGQGRNQPQHF.

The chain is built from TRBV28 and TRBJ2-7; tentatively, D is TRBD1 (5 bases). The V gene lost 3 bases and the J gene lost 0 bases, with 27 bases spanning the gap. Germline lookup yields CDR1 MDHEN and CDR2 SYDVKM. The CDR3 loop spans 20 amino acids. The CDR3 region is CASSFPSLSPTALSSYEQYF. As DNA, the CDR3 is TGTGCCAGCAGTTTCCCCTCCCTTTCACCGACAGCCCTCTCCTCCTACGAGCAGTACTTC.

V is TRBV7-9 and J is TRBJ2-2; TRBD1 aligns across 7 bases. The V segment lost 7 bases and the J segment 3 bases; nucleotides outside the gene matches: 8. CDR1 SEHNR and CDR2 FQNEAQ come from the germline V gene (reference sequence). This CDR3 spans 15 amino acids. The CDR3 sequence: CASTQTGVDTGELFF. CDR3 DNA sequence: TGTGCCAGCACCCAAACAGGGGTCGACACCGGGGAGCTGTTTTTT.

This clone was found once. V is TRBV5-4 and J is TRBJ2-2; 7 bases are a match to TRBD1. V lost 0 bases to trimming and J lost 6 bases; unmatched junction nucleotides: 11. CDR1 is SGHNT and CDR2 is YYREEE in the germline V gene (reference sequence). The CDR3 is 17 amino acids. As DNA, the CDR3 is TGTGCCAGCAGCTTGGCCGTAGGGGGCAGGCAGTCCGGGGAGCTGTTTTTT. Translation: CASSLAVGGRQSGELFF.

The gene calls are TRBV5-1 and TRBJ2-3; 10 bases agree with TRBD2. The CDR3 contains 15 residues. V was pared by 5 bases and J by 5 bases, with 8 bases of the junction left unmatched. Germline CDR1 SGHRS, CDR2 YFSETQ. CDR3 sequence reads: CASRRAGGPEDTQYF. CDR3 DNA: TGCGCCAGCAGGCGAGCGGGAGGGCCCGAAGATACGCAGTATTTT.

The DNA of the CDR3 is TGTGCCAGTAGTATAGCGGGACAGGGCTACTCTGGGGCCAACGTCCTGACTTTC. Protein product: CASSIAGQGYSGANVLTF. The rearrangement links TRBV19 to TRBJ2-6; TRBD1 matches at 9 bases. Germline values: CDR1 LNHDA, CDR2 SQIVND (reference sequence). Trimming at V came to 1 base and at J to 0 bases, leaving 4 bases not matched to a gene. The CDR3 has 18 amino acids.

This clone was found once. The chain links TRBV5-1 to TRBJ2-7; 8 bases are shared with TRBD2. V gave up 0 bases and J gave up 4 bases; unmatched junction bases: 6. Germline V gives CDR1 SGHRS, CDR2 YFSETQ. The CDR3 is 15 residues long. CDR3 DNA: TGCGCCAGCAGCTTGGCTGACGGGGGGGCATACGAGCAGTACTTC. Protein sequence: CASSLADGGAYEQYF. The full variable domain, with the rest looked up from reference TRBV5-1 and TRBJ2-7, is KAGVTQTPRYLIKTRGQQVTLSCSPISGHRSVSWYQQTPGQGLQFLFEYFSETQRNKGNFPGRFSGRQFSNSRSEMNVSTLELGDSALYLCASSLADGGAYEQYFGPGTRLTVT.

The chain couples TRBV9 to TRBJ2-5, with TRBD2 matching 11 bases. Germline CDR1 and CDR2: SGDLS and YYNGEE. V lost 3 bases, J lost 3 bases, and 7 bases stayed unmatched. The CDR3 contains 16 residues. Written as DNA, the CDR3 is TGTGCCAGCAGCGAGCACGGGACTAGCGGAAAAGAGACCCAGTACTTC. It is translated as CASSEHGTSGKETQYF.

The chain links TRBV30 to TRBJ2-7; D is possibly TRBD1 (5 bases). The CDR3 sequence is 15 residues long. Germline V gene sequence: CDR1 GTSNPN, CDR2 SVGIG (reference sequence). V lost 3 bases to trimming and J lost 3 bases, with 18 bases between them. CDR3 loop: CAWSPPQGPYYEQYF. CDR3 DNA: TGTGCCTGGAGCCCCCCCCAGGGCCCTTACTACGAGCAGTACTTC.

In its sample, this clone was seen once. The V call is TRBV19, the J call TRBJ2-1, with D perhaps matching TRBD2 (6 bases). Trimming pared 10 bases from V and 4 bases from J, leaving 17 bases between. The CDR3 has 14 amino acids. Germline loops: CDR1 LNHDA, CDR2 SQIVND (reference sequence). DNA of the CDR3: TGTGCCACCTCCCCGGGACTCGAATACAATGAGCAGTTCTTC. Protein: CATSPGLEYNEQFF. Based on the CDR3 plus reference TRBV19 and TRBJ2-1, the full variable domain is DGGITQSPKYLFRKEGQNVTLSCEQNLNHDAMYWYRQDPGQGLRLIYYSQIVNDFQKGDIAEGYSVSREKKESFPLTVTSAQKNPTAFYLCATSPGLEYNEQFFGPGTRLTVL.

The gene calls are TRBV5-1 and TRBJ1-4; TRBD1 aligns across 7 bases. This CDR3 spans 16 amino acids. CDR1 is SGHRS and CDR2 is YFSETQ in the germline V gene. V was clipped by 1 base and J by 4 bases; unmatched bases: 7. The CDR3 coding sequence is TGCGCCAGCAGCTTGACGAGCAGGGGGAATAATGAAAAACTGTTTTTT. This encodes CASSLTSRGNNEKLFF.

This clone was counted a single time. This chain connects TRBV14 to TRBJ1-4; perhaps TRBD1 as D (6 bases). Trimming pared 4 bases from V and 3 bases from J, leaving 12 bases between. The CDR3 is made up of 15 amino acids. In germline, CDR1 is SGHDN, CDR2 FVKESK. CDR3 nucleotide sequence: TGTGCCAGCAGCCCACAGGGAGTGGCTAATGAAAAACTGTTTTTT. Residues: CASSPQGVANEKLFF.

CDR3 DNA sequence: TGCAGCGTTGATGTGGCAGGGGGCAACGAGCAGTACTTC. It encodes CSVDVAGGNEQYF. The J gene is TRBJ2-7, the V gene TRBV29-1; 8 nucleotides align to TRBD1. V dropped 3 bases and J dropped 5; count of bases not matched to a gene: 6. This CDR3 is built from 13 residues. Germline CDR1 and CDR2: SQVTM and ANQGSEA.

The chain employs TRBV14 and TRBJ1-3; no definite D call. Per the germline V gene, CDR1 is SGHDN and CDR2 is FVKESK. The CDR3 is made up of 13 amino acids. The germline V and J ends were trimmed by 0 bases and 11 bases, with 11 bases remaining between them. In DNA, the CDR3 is TGTGCCAGCAGCCAAGATGTAGTCCGTCCCATATATTTT. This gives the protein CASSQDVVRPIYF.

CDR3 sequence (DNA): TGTGCCAGCAGTGAATATACCGGCGAGCGGGCTTTCTTT. It translates to CASSEYTGERAFF. The genes are TRBV25-1 and TRBJ1-1; D unclear. Germline CDR1 MGHDK, CDR2 SYGVNS. The CDR3 loop spans 13 amino acids. The V and J ends lost 0 bases and 11 bases respectively, with 13 bases between them. Full variable domain (remainder filled in from reference TRBV25-1 and TRBJ1-1): EADIYQTPRYLVIGTGKKITLECSQTMGHDKMYWYQQDPGMELHLIHYSYGVNSTEKGDLSSESTVSRIRTEHFPLTLESARPSHTSQYLCASSEYTGERAFFGQGTRLTVV.

The CDR3 bases are TGCAGCGTTAGGTCTCGGCTAGCGGGATTCCCCAATGAGCAGTTCTTC. It specifies CSVRSRLAGFPNEQFF. This chain links TRBV29-1 with TRBJ2-1; 9 bases align to TRBD2. The trim removed 5 bases at V and 6 bases at J, leaving 14 bases unmatched. Germline values: CDR1 SQVTM, CDR2 ANQGSEA. This CDR3 has 16 amino acids.

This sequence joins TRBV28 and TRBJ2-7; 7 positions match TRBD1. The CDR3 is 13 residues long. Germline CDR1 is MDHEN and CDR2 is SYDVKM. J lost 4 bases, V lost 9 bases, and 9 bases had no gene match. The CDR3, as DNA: TGTGCCAGTGGTGGGGGACAGAATTACGAGCAGTACTTC. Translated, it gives CASGGGQNYEQYF. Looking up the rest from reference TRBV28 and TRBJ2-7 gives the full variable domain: DVKVTQSSRYLVKRTGEKVFLECVQDMDHENMFWYRQDPGLGLRLIYFSYDVKMKEKGDIPEGYSVSREKKERFSLILESASTNQTSMYLCASGGGQNYEQYFGPGTRLTVT.

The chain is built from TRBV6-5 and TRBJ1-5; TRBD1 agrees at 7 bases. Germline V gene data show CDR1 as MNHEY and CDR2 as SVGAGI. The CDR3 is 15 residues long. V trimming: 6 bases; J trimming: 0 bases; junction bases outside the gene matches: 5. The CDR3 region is CASRKQGNSNQPQHF. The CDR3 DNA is TGTGCCAGCAGAAAACAGGGGAATAGCAATCAGCCCCAGCATTTT.

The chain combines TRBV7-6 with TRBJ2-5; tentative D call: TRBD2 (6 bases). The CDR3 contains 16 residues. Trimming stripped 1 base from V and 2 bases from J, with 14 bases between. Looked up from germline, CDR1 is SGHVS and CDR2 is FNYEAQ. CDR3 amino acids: CASSLGRGRGQETQYF. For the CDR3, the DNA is TGTGCCAGCAGCTTAGGGCGGGGACGAGGACAAGAGACCCAGTACTTC.

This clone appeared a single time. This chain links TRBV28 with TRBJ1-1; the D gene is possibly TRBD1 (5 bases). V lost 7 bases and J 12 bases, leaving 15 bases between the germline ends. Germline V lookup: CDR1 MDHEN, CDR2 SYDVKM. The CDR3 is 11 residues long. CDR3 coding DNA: TGTGCCAGCACCCAGGGTGTAATAACTTTCTTT. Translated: CASTQGVITFF.

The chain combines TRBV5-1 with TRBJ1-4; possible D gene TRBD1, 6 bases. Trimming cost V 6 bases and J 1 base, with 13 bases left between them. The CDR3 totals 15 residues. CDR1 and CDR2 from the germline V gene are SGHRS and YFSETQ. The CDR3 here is CASTRGAVTNEKLFF. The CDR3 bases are TGCGCCAGCACGCGGGGGGCCGTAACTAATGAAAAACTGTTTTTT.

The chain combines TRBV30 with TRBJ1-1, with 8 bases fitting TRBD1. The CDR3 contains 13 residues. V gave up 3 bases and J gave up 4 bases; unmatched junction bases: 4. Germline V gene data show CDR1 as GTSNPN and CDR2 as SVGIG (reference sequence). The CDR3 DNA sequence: TGTGCCTGGAGCGGACAGGGAATCACTGAAGCTTTCTTT. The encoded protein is CAWSGQGITEAFF.

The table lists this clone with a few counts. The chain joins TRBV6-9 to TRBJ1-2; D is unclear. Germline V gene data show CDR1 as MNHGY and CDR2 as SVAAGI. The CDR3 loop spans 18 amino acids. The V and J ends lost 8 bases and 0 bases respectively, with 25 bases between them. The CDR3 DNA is TGTGCCAGCGTCAGTCCTAAGGAGAGAATTCAAGCTAACTATGGCTACACCTTC. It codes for CASVSPKERIQANYGYTF.

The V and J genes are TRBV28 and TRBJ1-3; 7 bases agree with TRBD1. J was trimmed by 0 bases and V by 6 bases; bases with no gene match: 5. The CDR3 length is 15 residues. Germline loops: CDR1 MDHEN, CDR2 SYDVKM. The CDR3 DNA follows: TGTGCCAGCAGCTGGGACAGCAACTCTGGAAACACCATATATTTT. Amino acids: CASSWDSNSGNTIYF.

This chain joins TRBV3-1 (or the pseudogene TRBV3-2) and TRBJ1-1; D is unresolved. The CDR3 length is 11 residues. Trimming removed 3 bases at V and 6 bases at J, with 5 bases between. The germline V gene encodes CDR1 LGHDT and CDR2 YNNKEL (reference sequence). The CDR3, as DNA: TGTGCCAGCAGCCAGGGCCCTGAAGCTTTCTTT. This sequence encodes CASSQGPEAFF.

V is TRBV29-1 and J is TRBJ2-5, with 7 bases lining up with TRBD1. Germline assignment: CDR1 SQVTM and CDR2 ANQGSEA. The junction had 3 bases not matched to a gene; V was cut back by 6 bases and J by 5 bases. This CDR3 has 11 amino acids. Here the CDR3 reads CSVKQGETQYF. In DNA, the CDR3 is TGCAGCGTGAAACAGGGGGAGACCCAGTACTTC.

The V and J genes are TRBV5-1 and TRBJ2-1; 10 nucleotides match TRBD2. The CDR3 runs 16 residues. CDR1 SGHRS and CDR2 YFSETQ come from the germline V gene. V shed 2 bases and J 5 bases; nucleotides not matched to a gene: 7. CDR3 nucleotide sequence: TGCGCCAGCAGCTTCTTCGGGACTAGCGCTAACAATGAGCAGTTCTTC. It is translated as CASSFFGTSANNEQFF.